The 32 T cell receptor beta chains in this list originate from one sample, sequenced in a study of blood T cell repertoires in COVID-19. The method was immunoSEQ multiplex PCR; TCRdb's version includes in-frame clones alone and lacks a portion of them. The profile covers about 42,000 clones, with over 60% appearing a single time and roughly 28% taken by the ten largest. The specimen sequenced was peripheral blood. These receptors all stem from a woman aged 70-85 years with acute or convalescent COVID-19.

The table lists this clone with a few counts. J is TRBJ2-2 and V is TRBV2; D gene unclear. This CDR3 spans 16 amino acids. CDR1 SNHLY and CDR2 FYNNEI come from the germline V gene. With 4 bases removed from V and 0 bases from J, the gap between germline ends came to 12 bases. The CDR3 DNA reads as TGTGCCAGCAGTGTGGGCCAACCTTCGAACACCGGGGAGCTGTTTTTT. It specifies CASSVGQPSNTGELFF.

This chain uses TRBV2 with TRBJ2-3, with D perhaps matching TRBD1 (7 bases). Trimming left V 2 bases short and J 2 bases short, with 14 bases between. From germline, CDR1 is SNHLY and CDR2 FYNNEI. The CDR3 has 16 amino acids. In nucleotides, the CDR3 is TGTGCCAGCAGTGAACAGGGGGGACAGTTCACAGATACGCAGTATTTT. Translation: CASSEQGGQFTDTQYF.

Written as DNA, the CDR3 is TGTGCCAGCAGCTTGGGACAGAACACCGGGGAGCTGTTTTTT. This encodes CASSLGQNTGELFF. V is TRBV3-1 (or the pseudogene TRBV3-2) and J is TRBJ2-2, with D perhaps TRBD1 (6 bases). The CDR3 spans 14 residues. The V gene lost 5 bases and the J gene lost 1 base, with 8 bases spanning the gap. Germline V gene data show CDR1 as LGHDT and CDR2 as YNNKEL (reference sequence).

This rearrangement joins TRBV3-1 (or the pseudogene TRBV3-2) to TRBJ2-5, with D maybe TRBD1 (5 bases). Germline CDR1 and CDR2: LGHDT and YNNKEL (reference sequence). This CDR3 has 17 amino acids. Trimming shortened V by 0 bases and J by 5 bases, and 19 bases separated the two germline ends. The DNA for the CDR3 is TGTGCCAGCAGCCAAGATACTATGCAGGGCCTGTCGGAGACCCAGTACTTC. Residues: CASSQDTMQGLSETQYF.

The chain uses TRBV10-3 and TRBJ2-4; D possibly corresponds to TRBD1 (5 bases). Germline V gene data show CDR1 as ENHRY and CDR2 as SYGVKD. The V and J ends lost 3 bases and 13 bases respectively, with 16 bases between them. The CDR3 covers 13 residues. The CDR3 region has the DNA TGTGCCATCAGTGACTTAGACAGCGTGGGGCAGTACTTC. It is translated as CAISDLDSVGQYF.

This clone was seen a handful of times. The CDR3: CASSPDPGPIYGYTF. CDR3 coding DNA: TGTGCCAGCAGCCCCGACCCAGGCCCCATCTATGGCTACACCTTC. V usage is TRBV5-5 and J usage is TRBJ1-2; D is undetermined. The CDR3 has 15 residues. V lost 4 bases and J lost 4, with 17 bases in between. The germline gives CDR1 SGHKS, CDR2 YYEKEE (reference sequence).

This clone has a single count. This sequence joins TRBV19 and TRBJ2-2; perhaps TRBD2 as D (5 bases). V shed 5 bases and J shed 2 bases, with 12 bases lying between them. Looked up from germline, CDR1 is LNHDA and CDR2 is SQIVND (reference sequence). The CDR3 contains 15 residues. CDR3 region: CASSAGDFNTGELFF. The CDR3 DNA is TGTGCCAGTAGTGCGGGTGACTTCAACACCGGGGAGCTGTTTTTT.

This sequence joins TRBV19 and TRBJ2-4; perhaps TRBD2 as D (6 bases). Trimming left V 5 bases short and J 0 bases short, with 14 bases between. The CDR3 loop spans 16 amino acids. From germline, CDR1 is LNHDA and CDR2 SQIVND (reference sequence). DNA for the CDR3: TGTGCCAGTAGTGGCGGGGATTCTCTAGCCAAAAACATTCAGTACTTC. Amino acids: CASSGGDSLAKNIQYF.

V usage is TRBV11-2 and J usage is TRBJ2-7; 7 bases agree with TRBD1. The germline CDR1 and CDR2 sequences are SGHAT and FQNNGV. CDR3 size: 14 residues. V lost 6 bases, J lost 6 bases, and 11 bases stayed unmatched. The CDR3 sequence is CASRRLQGDFEQYF. The CDR3 region has the DNA TGTGCCAGCAGACGGCTGCAGGGGGATTTCGAGCAGTACTTC. The complete variable domain, with remaining parts taken from reference TRBV11-2 and TRBJ2-7, reads EAGVAQSPRYKIIEKRQSVAFWCNPISGHATLYWYQQILGQGPKLLIQFQNNGVVDDSQLPKDRFSAERLKGVDSTLKIQPAKLEDSAVYLCASRRLQGDFEQYFGPGTRLTVT.

DNA for the CDR3: TGTGCCAGCAGTTACCCCTGGGAGGACAACGAGCAGTACTTC. Its protein is CASSYPWEDNEQYF. The rearrangement links TRBV6-6 to TRBJ2-7, with D perhaps matching TRBD2 (6 bases). V was shortened by 2 bases and J by 5 bases, with 13 bases between the two germline ends. CDR1 is MNHNY, CDR2 SVGAGI, per germline (reference sequence). This CDR3 spans 14 amino acids.

Turning to this clone: Germline and junction disagree at one end, which may indicate a read error. The chain uses TRBV5-1 and TRBJ2-3, with TRBD2 identical over 8 bases. The germline CDR1 and CDR2 sequences are SGHRS and YFSETQ. This CDR3 is built from 15 residues. This CDR3 reads CASSLESGSRDTQYF. The CDR3 region has the DNA TGCGCCAGCAGCTTGGAAAGCGGGAGCAGAGATACGCAGTATTTT.

V gene TRBV9 combines with J gene TRBJ2-7; perhaps TRBD1 as D (5 bases). Germline V gene sequence: CDR1 SGDLS, CDR2 YYNGEE. Trimming left V 0 bases short and J 7 bases short, with 17 bases between. The CDR3 is made up of 15 amino acids. The CDR3 protein is CASSVDGQGTREQYF. In DNA, the CDR3 is TGTGCCAGCAGCGTAGATGGGCAGGGAACTCGGGAGCAGTACTTC.

The chain combines TRBV28 with TRBJ1-6, with TRBD1 matching 7 bases. Unmatched junction bases numbered 8, after V lost 2 bases and J lost 10 bases. The germline V gene encodes CDR1 MDHEN and CDR2 SYDVKM. The CDR3 is 15 amino acids. In DNA form, the CDR3 reads TGTGCCAGCAGTTTAGGTGAGGGGGCGAGGTCACCCCTCCACTTT. Its protein is CASSLGEGARSPLHF.

This clone is a singleton in its sample. This sequence joins TRBV29-1 and TRBJ1-4; a weak D match, TRBD1 (6 bases). This CDR3 spans 13 amino acids. V lost 6 bases, J lost 6 bases, and 14 bases lay in between. The V gene's germline CDR1 is SQVTM and CDR2 ANQGSEA. CDR3 residues: CSVGARGDEKLFF. CDR3 coding DNA: TGCAGCGTGGGGGCCAGGGGCGATGAAAAACTGTTTTTT.

There are a few counts of this clone. The CDR3 protein is CASSLVSMAEAFF. CDR3 bases: TGTGCCAGCAGCTTGGTGTCTATGGCTGAAGCTTTCTTT. The rearrangement links TRBV5-6 to TRBJ1-1, with D hard to call. Germline CDR1 reads SGHDT; CDR2 reads YYEEEE. V dropped 0 bases and J dropped 6 bases, with 9 bases sitting between them. This CDR3 has 13 residues.

The chain uses TRBV4-2 and TRBJ2-1, with TRBD2 matching 10 bases. The germline gives CDR1 LGHNA, CDR2 YNFKEQ. V dropped 2 bases and J dropped 8; count of bases not matched to a gene: 6. This CDR3 has 15 amino acids. This CDR3 reads CASSQILAGADEQFF. CDR3 sequence (DNA): TGTGCCAGCAGCCAAATTCTAGCGGGGGCGGATGAGCAGTTCTTC.

The chain combines TRBV24-1 with TRBJ1-2; 10 positions agree with TRBD1. V gave up 7 bases and J gave up 2 bases; unmatched junction bases: 6. Looked up from germline, CDR1 is KGHDR and CDR2 is SFDVKD. This CDR3 has 15 amino acids. The CDR3 DNA sequence: TGTGCCACCAGCGAAGAGGACAGGGGGAACTATGGCTACACCTTC. This gives the protein CATSEEDRGNYGYTF.

The V call is TRBV19, the J call TRBJ1-4, with 10 bases matching TRBD1. With 4 bases clipped from V and 4 bases from J, the junction kept 6 bases outside the gene matches. Germline V gene lookup returns CDR1 LNHDA and CDR2 SQIVND (reference sequence). The CDR3 length is 16 residues. The CDR3 DNA reads TGTGCCAGTAGTACCGGGACAGGGGCCCGTAATGAAAAACTGTTTTTT. Translating it yields CASSTGTGARNEKLFF.

This sequence joins TRBV2 and TRBJ1-1; D is undetermined. The CDR3 is made up of 16 amino acids. Germline V gives CDR1 SNHLY, CDR2 FYNNEI. The V end lost 4 bases, the J end lost 4 bases, and 19 bases lay between the germline ends. CDR3 protein: CASSVLRAGTGTEAFF. The CDR3 DNA sequence: TGTGCCAGCAGTGTATTGCGCGCGGGTACCGGCACTGAAGCTTTCTTT.

This clone was seen more than once but under ten times. This chain links TRBV18 with TRBJ1-4, with a tentative D call TRBD1 (5 bases). Germline lookup yields CDR1 KGHSH and CDR2 LQKENI. The CDR3 length is 14 residues. V gave up 6 bases and J gave up 11 bases, with 19 bases separating them. CDR3 region: CASSPESGDGKLFF. CDR3 DNA sequence: TGTGCCAGCTCTCCCGAATCGGGGGACGGGAAACTGTTTTTT.

The rearrangement links TRBV5-8 to TRBJ1-4; D is unresolved. This CDR3 region has 15 residues. Trimming took 0 bases from V and 4 from J, leaving 10 bases between them. Per germline, CDR1 SGHTS and CDR2 YDEGEE. The DNA of the CDR3 is TGTGCCAGCAGCTTGGGGCAGAACAGTAATGAAAAACTGTTTTTT. This encodes CASSLGQNSNEKLFF.

The V and J genes are TRBV3-1 (or the pseudogene TRBV3-2) and TRBJ1-4, with 9 bases matching TRBD1. Germline V CDR1 and CDR2: LGHDT, YNNKEL (reference sequence). Trimming took 4 bases from V and 7 from J; bases not matched to a gene: 7. This CDR3 contains 15 residues. DNA of the CDR3: TGTGCCAGCAGCCCGGGACAGGGCCGGGGTGAAAAACTGTTTTTT. Amino acids: CASSPGQGRGEKLFF.

The rearrangement uses TRBV28 and TRBJ1-5, with D possibly matching TRBD1 (5 bases). Trimming pared 6 bases from V and 3 bases from J, leaving 12 bases between. There are 14 residues in the CDR3. CDR1 and CDR2 (germline): MDHEN, SYDVKM. CDR3 amino acids: CASSPDRVNQPQHF. DNA of the CDR3: TGTGCCAGCAGCCCCGACAGAGTCAATCAGCCCCAGCATTTT.

The chain joins TRBV7-3 to TRBJ1-1; D might be TRBD1 (6 bases). V lost 1 base and J lost 2, with 11 bases in between. The germline gives CDR1 SGHTA, CDR2 FQGTGA. The CDR3 consists of 15 residues. The DNA for the CDR3 is TGTGCCAGCAGCTTAATTTCGGGGGGCAACACTGAAGCTTTCTTT. Its translation: CASSLISGGNTEAFF. The complete variable domain, with remaining parts taken from reference TRBV7-3 and TRBJ1-1, reads GAGVSQTPSNKVTEKGKYVELRCDPISGHTALYWYRQSLGQGPEFLIYFQGTGAADDSGLPNDRFFAVRPEGSVSTLKIQRTERGDSAVYLCASSLISGGNTEAFFGQGTRLTVV.

V is TRBV3-1 (or the pseudogene TRBV3-2) and J is TRBJ1-5, with unresolved D. Germline assignment: CDR1 LGHDT and CDR2 YNNKEL (reference sequence). The CDR3 runs to 14 residues. V lost 0 bases to trimming and J lost 0 bases, with 3 bases between them. For the CDR3, the DNA is TGTGCCAGCAGCCAAGATCTTAGCAATCAGCCCCAGCATTTT. Its translation: CASSQDLSNQPQHF.

This chain links TRBV7-2 with TRBJ1-5; 9 bases are shared with TRBD1. Trimming at V came to 1 base and at J to 7 bases, leaving 8 bases not matched to a gene. CDR3 size: 16 residues. Germline CDR1 and CDR2: SGHTA and FQGNSA. The CDR3, as DNA: TGTGCCAGCAGCTTAGAGTCCGGGACAGGGCGACAGCCCCAGCATTTT. This sequence encodes CASSLESGTGRQPQHF. The entire variable domain, with the rest obtained from reference TRBV7-2 and TRBJ1-5, is as follows: GAGVSQSPSNKVTEKGKDVELRCDPISGHTALYWYRQSLGQGLEFLIYFQGNSAPDKSGLPSDRFSAERTGGSVSTLTIQRTQQEDSAVYLCASSLESGTGRQPQHFGDGTRLSIL.

This chain links TRBV4-2 with TRBJ2-1, with TRBD2 matching over 8 bases. The CDR3 has 17 residues. Unmatched junction bases numbered 8, after V lost 1 base and J lost 3 bases. The V gene's germline CDR1 is LGHNA and CDR2 YNFKEQ. CDR3 amino acids: CASSQATGTRNYNEQFF. CDR3 nucleotides: TGTGCCAGCAGCCAAGCCACCGGGACTAGGAACTACAATGAGCAGTTCTTC.

This clone is a singleton in its sample. V and J are TRBV24-1 and TRBJ2-3; maybe TRBD1 (5 bases). Trimming stripped 1 base from V and 8 bases from J, with 12 bases between. The CDR3 sequence is 14 residues long. The germline V gene has CDR1 KGHDR and CDR2 SFDVKD. The CDR3 region is CATSDLDSPGTQYF. Written as DNA, the CDR3 is TGTGCCACCAGTGATTTAGACAGCCCCGGTACGCAGTATTTT.

The V and J genes are TRBV14 and TRBJ2-7, with a weak D call TRBD1 (6 bases). V gave up 6 bases and J gave up 8 bases, with 20 bases separating them. In germline, CDR1 is SGHDN, CDR2 FVKESK. The CDR3 loop spans 14 amino acids. CDR3 in amino acids: CASRPGTPDIKQYF. CDR3 nucleotides: TGTGCCAGCAGACCCGGGACACCGGATATCAAGCAGTACTTC.

The chain uses TRBV6-2 or TRBV6-3 and TRBJ2-1, with D hard to call. The CDR3 length is 19 residues. Germline lookup yields CDR1 MNHEY and CDR2 SVGEGT. V lost 2 bases and J 0 bases, leaving 20 bases between the germline ends. The chain's CDR3 is CASSYGLVYVQSSYNEQFF. CDR3 nucleotides: TGTGCCAGCAGTTACGGCCTAGTATACGTTCAGAGCTCCTACAATGAGCAGTTCTTC.

The V gene is TRBV6-1, the J gene TRBJ1-5; D may be TRBD1 (5 bases). Germline assignment: CDR1 MNHNS and CDR2 SASEGT. The CDR3 totals 14 residues. V lost 2 bases and J lost 4, with 9 bases in between. The CDR3 region has the DNA TGTGCCAGCAGTGAACAGGGAACGAATCAGCCCCAGCATTTT. This translates into CASSEQGTNQPQHF.

The V call is TRBV4-2, the J call TRBJ1-2; tentative D call: TRBD1 (5 bases). Trimming shortened V by 0 bases and J by 4 bases, and 9 bases separated the two germline ends. The CDR3 is 14 amino acids. The germline CDR1 and CDR2 sequences are LGHNA and YNFKEQ. The CDR3 sequence is CASSQENQGYGYTF. CDR3 coding DNA: TGTGCCAGCAGCCAAGAAAATCAGGGCTATGGCTACACCTTC.